This paragraph reports one TCR beta chain. What this receptor recognizes is not known. The input lacks base qualities; no much larger clone sits a single base away. This sample stems from a study of blood T cell repertoires in COVID-19 (dated by TCRdb to 2018 to 2021). About the investigation overall: Samples from collaborators originated in the United States, Italy and Spain and spanned both the acute and convalescent phases of COVID-19. The prospective study material was composed of cDNA or gDNA derived from T cells, B-cell-depleted T cells, or PBMCs. Subjects who had been exposed to COVID-19, were actively infected with it, or had recovered from it provided the deeply sampled blood TCRbeta repertoires that made up the dataset. The repertoires were made available in a free public database intended to serve as a resource for research on the immune response to SARS-CoV-2. The samples were drawn from two sources: the first 160 participants of the ongoing ImmuneRACE study, and 1,200 or so subjects contributed by 6 global collaborators. A de-identified subject ID, COVID-19 status, age in years and sex were almost always included in the sample metadata. Where available, HLA class I and class II types were taken from metadata supplied by the sample provider and were not determined by assay-based typing.

V lost 3 bases and J lost 4 bases, and the count of bases not matched to a germline gene is 5. From cysteine to phenylalanine, the CDR3 is 15 amino acids long. The CDR3 DNA has 45 bases and is translated from base 1. CDR1 and CDR2 are read off the germline V gene as MNHEY and SVGAGI. Whole blood was collected in K2EDTA tubes by collaborating institutions according to the institutions' own protocols. Collaborator samples were shipped for TCRbeta analysis as frozen whole blood, isolated PBMCs, or DNA extracted from either sample type. The paper's findings and limits, for the study overall: How much clinical and demographic metadata was included differed by source and by participant, and the metadata was provided uncurated.

TCRbeta CDR3 regions were amplified from genomic DNA by means of the immunoSEQ Assay, a bias-controlled multiplex PCR. Processing in the source paper ran as follows. The number of nucleated cells in each sample was estimated by amplification of reference gene primers within the assay. To quantify the absolute abundance of each unique TCRbeta CDR3 rearrangement, sequence reads were collapsed and filtered. Productive Simpson clonality was computed per sample as the square root of Simpson's diversity index over productive rearrangements. TCRdb obtained this table from immuneACCESS and retained in-frame rearrangements with V and J assigned. These tables miss some clones; where compared with another copy, unresolved V genes account for less than half of the shortfall, and the remainder is unexplained. The V and J calls and clone size were taken over from that table, and D and trimming were inferred from the DNA. The sample profile shows 150,000 to 200,000 clones; 87% of them were found once. 3.7% of the sample comes from the top ten.

This TCR was recovered from a man between 18 and 29 years old with active or convalescent COVID-19. The chain is made from TRBV6-5 and TRBJ1-4, with 7 junctional bases fitting TRBD1. Sequencing was performed on peripheral blood. Read as DNA, the sequence is TGTGCCAGCAGTTATTTCGGGACAGATAATGAAAAACTGTTTTTT. This yields the protein CASSYFGTDNEKLFF.